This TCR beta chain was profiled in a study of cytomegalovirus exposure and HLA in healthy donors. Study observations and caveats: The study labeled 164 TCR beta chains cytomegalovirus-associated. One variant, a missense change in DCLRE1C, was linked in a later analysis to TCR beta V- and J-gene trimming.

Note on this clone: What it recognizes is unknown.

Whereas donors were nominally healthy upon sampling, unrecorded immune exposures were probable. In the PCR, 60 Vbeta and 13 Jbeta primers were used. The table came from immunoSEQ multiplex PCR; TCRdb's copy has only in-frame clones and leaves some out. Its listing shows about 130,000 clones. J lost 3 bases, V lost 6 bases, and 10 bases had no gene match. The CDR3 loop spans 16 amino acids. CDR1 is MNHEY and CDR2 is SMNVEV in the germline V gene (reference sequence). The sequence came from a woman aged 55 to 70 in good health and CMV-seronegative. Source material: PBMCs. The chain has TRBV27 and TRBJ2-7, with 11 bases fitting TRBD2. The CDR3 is CASSRTGLAVLYEQYF. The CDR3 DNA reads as TGTGCCAGCAGCCGAACGGGACTAGCGGTCCTCTACGAGCAGTACTTC.